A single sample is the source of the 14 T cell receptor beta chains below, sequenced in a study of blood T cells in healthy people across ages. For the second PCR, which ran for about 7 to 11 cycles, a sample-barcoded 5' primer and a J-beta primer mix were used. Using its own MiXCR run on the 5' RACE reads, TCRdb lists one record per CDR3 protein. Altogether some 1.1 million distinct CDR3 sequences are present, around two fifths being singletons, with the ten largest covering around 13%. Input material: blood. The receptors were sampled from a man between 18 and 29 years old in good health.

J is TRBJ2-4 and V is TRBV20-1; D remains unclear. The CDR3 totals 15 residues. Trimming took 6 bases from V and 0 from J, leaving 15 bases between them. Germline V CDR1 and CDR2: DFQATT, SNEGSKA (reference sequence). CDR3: CSATGPVIAKNIQYF. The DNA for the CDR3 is TGCAGTGCCACTGGGCCAGTTATAGCCAAAAACATTCAGTACTTC.

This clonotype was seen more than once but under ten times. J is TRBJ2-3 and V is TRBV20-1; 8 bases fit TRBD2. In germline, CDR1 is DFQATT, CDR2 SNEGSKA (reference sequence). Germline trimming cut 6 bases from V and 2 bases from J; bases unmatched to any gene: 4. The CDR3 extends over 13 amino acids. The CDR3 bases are TGCAGTGCAAGGACTAGCTTCACAGATACGCAGTATTTT. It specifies CSARTSFTDTQYF.

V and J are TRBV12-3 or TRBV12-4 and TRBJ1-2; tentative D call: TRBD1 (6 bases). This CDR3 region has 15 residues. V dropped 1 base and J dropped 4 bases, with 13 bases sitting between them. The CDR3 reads CASSLGTVPTYGYTF. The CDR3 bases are TGTGCCAGCAGTTTAGGGACAGTGCCTACCTATGGCTACACCTTC.

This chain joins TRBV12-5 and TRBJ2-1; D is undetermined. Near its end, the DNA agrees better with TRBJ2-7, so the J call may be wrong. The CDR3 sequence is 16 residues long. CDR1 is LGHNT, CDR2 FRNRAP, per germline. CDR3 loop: CASGLSYFSSYNEQYF. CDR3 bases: TGTGCTAGTGGTTTGTCCTACTTTAGCTCCTACAATGAGCAGTACTTC.

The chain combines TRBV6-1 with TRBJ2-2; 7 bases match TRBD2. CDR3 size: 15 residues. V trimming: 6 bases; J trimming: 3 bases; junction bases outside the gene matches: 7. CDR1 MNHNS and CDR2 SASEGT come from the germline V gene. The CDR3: CASSQREGYTGELFF. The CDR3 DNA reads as TGTGCCAGCAGCCAAAGGGAGGGGTACACCGGGGAGCTGTTTTTT.

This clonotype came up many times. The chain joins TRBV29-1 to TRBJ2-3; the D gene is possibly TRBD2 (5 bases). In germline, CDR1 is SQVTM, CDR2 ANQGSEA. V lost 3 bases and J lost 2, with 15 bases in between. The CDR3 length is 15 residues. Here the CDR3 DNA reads TGCAGCGTTGACGCTCGGCCAGACTACACAGATACGCAGTATTTT. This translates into CSVDARPDYTDTQYF.

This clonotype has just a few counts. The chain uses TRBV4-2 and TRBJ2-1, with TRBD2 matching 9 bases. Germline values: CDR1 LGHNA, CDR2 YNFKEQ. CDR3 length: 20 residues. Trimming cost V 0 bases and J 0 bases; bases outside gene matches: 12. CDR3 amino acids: CASSQDLGAGGPSSYNEQFF. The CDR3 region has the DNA TGTGCCAGCAGCCAAGATCTAGGAGCGGGGGGCCCGAGCTCCTACAATGAGCAGTTCTTC.

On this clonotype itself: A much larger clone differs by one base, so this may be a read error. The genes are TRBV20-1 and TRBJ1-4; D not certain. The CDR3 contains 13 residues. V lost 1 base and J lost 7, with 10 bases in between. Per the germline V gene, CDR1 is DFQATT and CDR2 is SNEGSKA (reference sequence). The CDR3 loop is CSARGPPIEKLFF. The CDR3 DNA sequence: TGCAGTGCTAGAGGACCCCCCATTGAAAAACTGTTTTTT.

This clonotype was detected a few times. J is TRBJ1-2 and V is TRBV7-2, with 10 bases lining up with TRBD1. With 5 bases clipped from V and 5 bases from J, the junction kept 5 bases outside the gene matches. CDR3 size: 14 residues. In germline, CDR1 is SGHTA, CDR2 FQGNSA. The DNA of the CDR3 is TGTGCCAGCAGCCCGGGACAGGGGCGGTATGGCTACACCTTC. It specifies CASSPGQGRYGYTF.

The CDR3 region is CASSLIRAANTGELFF. CDR3 DNA: TGTGCCAGCAGCTTGATCCGGGCTGCGAACACCGGGGAGCTGTTTTTT. This rearrangement joins TRBV7-2 to TRBJ2-2; D unclear. Germline values: CDR1 SGHTA, CDR2 FQGNSA. Between the trimmed V and J ends, which lost 3 bases and 0 bases, there was a span of 11 bases. The CDR3 has 16 residues.

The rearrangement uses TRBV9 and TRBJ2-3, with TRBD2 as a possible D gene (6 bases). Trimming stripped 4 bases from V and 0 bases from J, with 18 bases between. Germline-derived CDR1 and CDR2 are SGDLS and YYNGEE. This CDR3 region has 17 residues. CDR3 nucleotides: TGTGCCAGCAGCCCCCGAGCTGGGACTGCTAGCACAGATACGCAGTATTTT. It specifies CASSPRAGTASTDTQYF. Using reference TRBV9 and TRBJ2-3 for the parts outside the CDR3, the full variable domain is DSGVTQTPKHLITATGQRVTLRCSPRSGDLSVYWYQQSLDQGLQFLIQYYNGEERAKGNILERFSAQQFPDLHSELNLSSLELGDSALYFCASSPRAGTASTDTQYFGPGTRLTVL.

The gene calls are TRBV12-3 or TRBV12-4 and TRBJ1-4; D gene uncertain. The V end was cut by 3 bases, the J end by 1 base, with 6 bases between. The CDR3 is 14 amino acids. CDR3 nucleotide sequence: TGTGCCAGCAGTTTCGGAGTAACTAATGAAAAACTGTTTTTT. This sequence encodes CASSFGVTNEKLFF.

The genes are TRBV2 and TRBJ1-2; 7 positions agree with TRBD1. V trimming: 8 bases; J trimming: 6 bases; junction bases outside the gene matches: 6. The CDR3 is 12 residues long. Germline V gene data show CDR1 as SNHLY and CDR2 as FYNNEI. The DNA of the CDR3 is TGTGCCAGCTCGAGGGGGCCTAATGGCTACACCTTC. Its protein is CASSRGPNGYTF.

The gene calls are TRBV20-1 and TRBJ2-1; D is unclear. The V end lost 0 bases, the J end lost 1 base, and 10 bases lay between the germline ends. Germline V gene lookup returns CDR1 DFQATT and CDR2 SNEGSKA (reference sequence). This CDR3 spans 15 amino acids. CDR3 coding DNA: TGCAGTGCTAGAGATAGGTTCCTTTCCTACAATGAGCAGTTCTTC. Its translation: CSARDRFLSYNEQFF.